The rows below give T cell receptor beta chains drawn from one sample of a study of blood T cells in healthy people across ages. TCRdb re-called the 5' RACE reads with MiXCR, one entry per CDR3 protein. The sample carries fewer than 2,000,000 distinct CDR3 sequences, around 42% recorded once. The material sequenced was blood. These receptors came from a human donor in good health. Both conserved end residues are part of each CDR3. A D gene is named only where the DNA matches it firmly. The listing skips clone size in some rows; elsewhere it reads once, few, many or a size class.

D	size	V	J	CDR3	DNA
NA	few	TRBV7-2	TRBJ1-1	CASSPFGQSTEAFF	TGTGCCAGCAGCCCCTTTGGACAGAGTACTGAAGCTTTCTTT
NA	few	TRBV12-3/TRBV12-4	TRBJ1-6	CASSQQIENSPLHF	TGTGCCAGCAGCCAACAGATTGAGAATTCACCCCTCCACTTT
NA	NA	TRBV7-2	TRBJ1-1	CASSLARTGEAFF	TGTGCCAGCAGCTTAGCGAGGACGGGTGAAGCTTTCTTT
TRBD1	NA	TRBV4-3	TRBJ2-7	CASSSGAGGRYEQYF	TGCGCCAGCAGCTCCGGTGCAGGGGGCAGGTACGAGCAGTACTTC
NA	NA	TRBV20-1	TRBJ2-7	CSARAKWSYEQYF	TGCAGTGCTAGGGCTAAGTGGAGCTACGAGCAGTACTTC
NA	NA	TRBV10-3	TRBJ2-5	CAISDLQDATQYF	TGTGCCATCAGTGACTTACAGGACGCGACCCAGTACTTC
NA	NA	TRBV29-1	TRBJ2-1	CRGGHGDREQFF	TGCAGGGGGGGTCATGGGGATCGGGAGCAGTTCTTC
TRBD2	NA	TRBV4-3	TRBJ2-1	CASSREGYGQFF	TGCGCCAGCAGCCGGGAGGGGTATGGGCAGTTCTTC
TRBD2	few	TRBV6-5	TRBJ2-3	CASSYGRGDRTDTQYF	TGTGCCAGCAGTTATGGGCGGGGGGACCGCACAGATACGCAGTATTTT
NA	few	TRBV29-1	TRBJ2-7	CSVARGRTYEQYF	TGCAGCGTCGCCCGGGGCCGGACCTACGAGCAGTACTTC
NA	NA	TRBV6-5	TRBJ1-4	CASSYGLGEKLFF	TGTGCCAGCAGTTACGGGTTGGGTGAAAAACTGTTTTTT
NA	NA	TRBV6-1	TRBJ1-1	CASSEKFYTEAFF	TGTGCCAGCAGTGAAAAGTTTTACACTGAAGCTTTCTTT
TRBD1	NA	TRBV11-3	TRBJ2-3	CASSTRTGGFKYTDTQYF	TGTGCCAGCAGCACACGTACAGGGGGCTTCAAGTACACAGATACGCAGTATTTT
NA	NA	TRBV27	TRBJ2-1	CASSFQPGETSYNEQFF	TGTGCCAGCAGTTTCCAACCAGGGGAAACCTCCTACAATGAGCAGTTCTTC
TRBD2	NA	TRBV4-3	TRBJ2-4	CASSLGLAGRSGQYF	TGCGCCAGCAGCCTCGGACTAGCGGGGCGTTCGGGGCAGTACTTC
TRBD1	NA	TRBV4-2	TRBJ2-1	CASSQEDRGTYNEQFF	TGTGCCAGCAGCCAAGAGGACAGGGGGACCTACAATGAGCAGTTCTTC
NA	NA	TRBV3-1	TRBJ2-7	CASSQQGQLNNEQYF	TGTGCCAGCAGCCAACAAGGACAGCTAAACAACGAGCAGTACTTC
TRBD2	NA	TRBV2	TRBJ2-3	CASSVGTSGPPTDTQYF	TGTGCCAGCAGTGTAGGTACTAGCGGACCCCCCACAGATACGCAGTATTTT
TRBD2	few	TRBV3-1	TRBJ2-1	CASRGYGTSGGADEQFF	TGTGCCAGCAGGGGTTACGGGACTAGCGGGGGGGCCGATGAGCAGTTCTTC
NA	NA	TRBV7-2	TRBJ1-1	CASTFISSGNEAFF	TGTGCCAGCACCTTCATCTCGTCGGGTAATGAAGCTTTCTTT
NA	few	TRBV20-1	TRBJ1-2	CSARASSPTGGYTF	TGCAGTGCTAGAGCCAGTTCCCCGACGGGTGGCTACACCTTC
NA	few	TRBV6-6	TRBJ2-7	CASMATPYEQYF	TGTGCCAGCATGGCGACTCCCTACGAGCAGTACTTC